Shown below are 2 T cell receptor beta chains from a single sample sequenced in a study of cytomegalovirus exposure and HLA in healthy donors. Researchers ran the PCR with 60 Vbeta and 13 Jbeta primers. The protocol was immunoSEQ multiplex PCR, while the TCRdb copy is restricted to in-frame clones and leaves out a portion. The table shows 90,000 to 150,000 clones, with about four fifths occurring only once. The sequenced sample consisted of PBMCs. Receptors were obtained from a woman between 40 and 55 years old in good health and CMV-seronegative.

This chain links TRBV7-3 with TRBJ2-3; tentative D call: TRBD1 (6 bases). The germline V gene has CDR1 SGHTA and CDR2 FQGTGA. V lost 5 bases and J 6 bases, leaving 12 bases between the germline ends. This CDR3 is built from 13 residues. This chain's CDR3 is CASSPNRGDTQYF. The CDR3 coding sequence is TGTGCCAGCAGCCCAAATAGGGGGGATACGCAGTATTTT. Full variable domain (outside the CDR3, taken from reference TRBV7-3 and TRBJ2-3): GAGVSQTPSNKVTEKGKYVELRCDPISGHTALYWYRQSLGQGPEFLIYFQGTGAADDSGLPNDRFFAVRPEGSVSTLKIQRTERGDSAVYLCASSPNRGDTQYFGPGTRLTVL.

The genes are TRBV6-1 and TRBJ2-5, with 9 bases fitting TRBD1. This CDR3 is 14 amino acids long. V lost 0 bases, J lost 11 bases, and 7 bases stayed unmatched. CDR1 and CDR2 from the germline V gene are MNHNS and SASEGT. The CDR3 protein is CASSEAMTGGEQYF. In DNA form, the CDR3 reads TGTGCCAGCAGTGAAGCCATGACAGGGGGTGAGCAGTACTTC.